Following are 5 T cell receptor beta chains from one sample sequenced in a study of blood T cell repertoires in COVID-19. Clones were read by immunoSEQ multiplex PCR, and TCRdb kept only the in-frame ones, dropping some. The sample has 220,000 or so clones, 60% to 85% seen once. Sequencing was performed on peripheral blood. These receptors came from a woman between 70 and 85 years old with acute or convalescent COVID-19.

CDR3 DNA sequence: TGTGCCAGTAGTCCCCTCCCCACTAGTCCCAATGAGCAGTTCTTC. Translating gives CASSPLPTSPNEQFF. The chain joins TRBV19 to TRBJ2-1, with D perhaps matching TRBD2 (5 bases). The CDR3 has 15 residues. V lost 5 bases, J lost 6 bases, and 17 bases lay in between. Germline V gene data show CDR1 as LNHDA and CDR2 as SQIVND (reference sequence).

This chain links TRBV7-8 with TRBJ1-2; 7 bases line up with TRBD1. Trimming cost V 1 base and J 2 bases; bases outside gene matches: 7. The V gene's germline CDR1 is SGHVS and CDR2 FQNEAQ. This CDR3 is built from 16 residues. CDR3 sequence reads: CASSLVGNRGNYGYTF. CDR3 nucleotides: TGTGCCAGCAGCTTAGTGGGCAACAGGGGCAACTATGGCTACACCTTC.

The chain links TRBV7-3 to TRBJ1-1; D unresolved. CDR1 and CDR2 from the germline V gene are SGHTA and FQGTGA. This CDR3 comprises 14 residues. Trimming cost V 3 bases and J 3 bases, with 11 bases left between them. CDR3 amino acids: CASSLWWRDTEAFF. In DNA, the CDR3 is TGTGCCAGCAGCTTGTGGTGGCGGGACACTGAAGCTTTCTTT.

The V gene is TRBV7-2, the J gene TRBJ1-2, with D unclear. CDR3 size: 15 residues. Trimming stripped 0 bases from V and 4 bases from J, with 12 bases between. The V gene's germline CDR1 is SGHTA and CDR2 FQGNSA. CDR3 DNA: TGTGCCAGCAGCTTAGCCTCCGGGGTAAGCTATGGCTACACCTTC. Translation: CASSLASGVSYGYTF.

The genes are TRBV28 and TRBJ1-1; tentatively, D is TRBD1 (6 bases). Between the trimmed V and J ends, which lost 2 bases and 4 bases, there was a span of 14 bases. CDR1 and CDR2 from the germline V gene are MDHEN and SYDVKM. The CDR3 loop spans 15 amino acids. CDR3 protein: CASSLGGAMGTEAFF. CDR3 nucleotides: TGTGCCAGCAGTTTAGGGGGGGCGATGGGCACTGAAGCTTTCTTT.